The clone carrying this T cell receptor (beta chain) was seen a single time. V was cut by 0 bases and J by 1 base, with 8 bases left in between. CDR1 and CDR2 (germline): SGHRS, YFSETQ. The CDR3 spans 15 residues. Original data processing: Amplified reference gene primers provided the basis for estimating nucleated cell counts. The table came from immunoSEQ multiplex PCR; TCRdb's copy has only in-frame clones and leaves some out. V and J calls and clone size follow that table, whereas D and trimming were derived from the DNA. This repertoire shows hundreds of thousands of clones, 70% to 85% found once; its top ten account for approximately 1.9%. The entry originates in a study of blood T cell repertoires in COVID-19. Overall study: COVID-19 samples from acute and convalescent phases originated in the United States, Italy and Spain. T cells, B-cell-depleted T cells, or PBMCs provided the cDNA or gDNA that served as material.

V is TRBV5-1 and J is TRBJ1-5, with a weak D call TRBD1 (6 bases). Source material: peripheral blood. The receptor was isolated from a woman older than 75 with acute or convalescent COVID-19. As DNA, the CDR3 is TGCGCCAGCAGCTTGGTGGGGGCAAGCAATCAGCCCCAGCATTTT. This codes for CASSLVGASNQPQHF. Variable domain in full (rest from reference TRBV5-1 and TRBJ1-5): KAGVTQTPRYLIKTRGQQVTLSCSPISGHRSVSWYQQTPGQGLQFLFEYFSETQRNKGNFPGRFSGRQFSNSRSEMNVSTLELGDSALYLCASSLVGASNQPQHFGDGTRLSIL.